Presented here are 2 T cell receptor beta chains from one specimen sequenced in a study of lymphopenia after photon versus proton radiotherapy. Sequencing used immunoSEQ multiplex PCR; TCRdb keeps in-frame clones, though not all of them. The sample lists roughly 36,000 clones, roughly nine tenths seen once, with approximately 6.5% in the top ten. The material sequenced was peripheral blood, taken from a patient treated with photon-based radiotherapy. Source of these receptors: a woman aged 50 to 60 with pancreatic cancer.

The chain is built from TRBV7-6 and TRBJ2-7; the D gene is possibly TRBD1 (5 bases). Germline V CDR1 and CDR2: SGHVS, FNYEAQ. The CDR3 is made up of 14 amino acids. The V and J ends lost 1 base and 5 bases respectively, with 12 bases between them. The CDR3 DNA reads as TGTGCCAGCAGCTTAGGGGCAGGCAGGGACGAGCAGTACTTC. As protein: CASSLGAGRDEQYF.

J is TRBJ2-7 and V is TRBV6-5; possibly TRBD1 or TRBD2 for D (5 bases each). Trimming stripped 2 bases from V and 3 bases from J, with 11 bases between. CDR1 is MNHEY and CDR2 is SVGAGI in the germline V gene. The CDR3 spans 14 residues. Here the CDR3 DNA reads TGTGCCAGCAGTTACAGGGACCAGCACTACGAGCAGTACTTC. Translation gives CASSYRDQHYEQYF.